Described below is a single T cell receptor (beta chain) sequence and its context. Its specificity is not known. The record originates from a study of graft-versus-host responses after intestinal transplantation. Study information: Among the recipients, transplants were multivisceral, liver-intestinal, or isolated intestinal. General study findings and limits: Early declines in HvG clones that occurred post-transplant were associated with peak circulating GvH clone levels. The marrow of recipients harbored GvH clones, and ileum or blood showed some of them first.

The repertoire was sequenced with immunoSEQ multiplex PCR; TCRdb's copy has only in-frame clones and lacks some. The repertoire consists of roughly 34,000 clones, with approximately 94% occurring once and the leading ten covering 0.2% to 0.25%. This CDR3 comprises 15 residues. The V gene's germline CDR1 is SGHTA and CDR2 FQGNSA. The ends were cut back, 1 base at V and 2 bases at J, with 9 bases in the middle. This chain links TRBV7-2 with TRBJ1-5; a weak D match, TRBD1 (5 bases). This TCR was sampled from a human donor who was the organ donor for an intestinal transplant. This sample comprised unstimulated CD4+ T cells sorted from spleen or lymph node cells, obtained before transplant. The CDR3 loop reads CASSLVSQGNQPQHF. The CDR3 bases are TGTGCCAGCAGCTTAGTTTCACAGGGCAATCAGCCCCAGCATTTT.